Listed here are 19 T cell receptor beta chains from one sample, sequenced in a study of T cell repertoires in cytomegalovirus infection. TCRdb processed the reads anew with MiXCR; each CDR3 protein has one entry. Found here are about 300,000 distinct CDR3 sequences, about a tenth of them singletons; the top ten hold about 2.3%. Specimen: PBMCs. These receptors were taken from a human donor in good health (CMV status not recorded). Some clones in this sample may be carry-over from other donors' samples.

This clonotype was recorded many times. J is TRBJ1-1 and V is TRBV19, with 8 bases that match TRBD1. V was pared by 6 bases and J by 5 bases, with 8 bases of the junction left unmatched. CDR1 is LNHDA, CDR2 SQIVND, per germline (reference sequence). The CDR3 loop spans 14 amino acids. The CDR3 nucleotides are TGTGCCAGTAGCTCCTCGACAGGGGTTACTGAAGCTTTCTTT. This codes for CASSSSTGVTEAFF.

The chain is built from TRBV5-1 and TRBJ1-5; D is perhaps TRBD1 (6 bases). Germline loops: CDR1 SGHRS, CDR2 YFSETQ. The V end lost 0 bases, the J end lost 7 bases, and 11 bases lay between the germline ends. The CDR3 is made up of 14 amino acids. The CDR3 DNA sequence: TGCGCCAGCAGCTTGGAACAGGGAAAACAGCCCCAGCATTTT. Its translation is CASSLEQGKQPQHF.

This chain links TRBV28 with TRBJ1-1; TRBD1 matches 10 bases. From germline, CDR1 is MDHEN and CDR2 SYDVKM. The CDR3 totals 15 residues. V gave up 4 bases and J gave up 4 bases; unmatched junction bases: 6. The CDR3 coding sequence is TGTGCCAGCAGTTCCCCCGGGACAGGGGTCACTGAAGCTTTCTTT. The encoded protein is CASSSPGTGVTEAFF.

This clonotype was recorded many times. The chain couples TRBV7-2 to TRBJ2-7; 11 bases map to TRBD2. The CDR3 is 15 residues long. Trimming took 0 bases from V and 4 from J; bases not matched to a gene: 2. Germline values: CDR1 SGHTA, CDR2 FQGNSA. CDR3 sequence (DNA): TGTGCCAGCAGCTTAGCTACTAGCGGGAGTTACGAGCAGTACTTC. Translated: CASSLATSGSYEQYF.

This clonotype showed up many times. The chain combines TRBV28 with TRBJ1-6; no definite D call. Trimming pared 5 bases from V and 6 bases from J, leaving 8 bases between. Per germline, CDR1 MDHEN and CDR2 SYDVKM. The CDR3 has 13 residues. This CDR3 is CASSTDLNSPLHF. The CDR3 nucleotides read TGTGCCAGCAGTACCGACCTTAATTCACCCCTCCACTTT. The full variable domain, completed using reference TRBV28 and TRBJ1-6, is DVKVTQSSRYLVKRTGEKVFLECVQDMDHENMFWYRQDPGLGLRLIYFSYDVKMKEKGDIPEGYSVSREKKERFSLILESASTNQTSMYLCASSTDLNSPLHFGNGTRLTVT.

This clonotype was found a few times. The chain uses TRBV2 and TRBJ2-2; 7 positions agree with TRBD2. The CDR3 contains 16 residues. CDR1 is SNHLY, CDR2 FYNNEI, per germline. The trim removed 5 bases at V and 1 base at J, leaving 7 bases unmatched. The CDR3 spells CASSTGGRGNTGELFF. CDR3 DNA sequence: TGTGCCAGCAGTACGGGTGGGAGGGGGAACACCGGGGAGCTGTTTTTT.

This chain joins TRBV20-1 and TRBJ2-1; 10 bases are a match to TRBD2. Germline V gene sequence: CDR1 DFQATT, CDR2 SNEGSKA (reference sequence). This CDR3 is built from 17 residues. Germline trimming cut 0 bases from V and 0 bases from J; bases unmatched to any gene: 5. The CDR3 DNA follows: TGCAGTGCTAGAGACGGACTAGCGGCGAGCTCCTACAATGAGCAGTTCTTC. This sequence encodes CSARDGLAASSYNEQFF.

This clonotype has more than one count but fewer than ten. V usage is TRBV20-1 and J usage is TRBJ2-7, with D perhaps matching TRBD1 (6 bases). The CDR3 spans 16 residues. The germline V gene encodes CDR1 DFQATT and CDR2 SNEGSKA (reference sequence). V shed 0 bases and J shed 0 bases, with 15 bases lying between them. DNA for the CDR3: TGCAGTGCTAGAGAGCCCCCAGGGGCCCTCTCCTACGAGCAGTACTTC. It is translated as CSAREPPGALSYEQYF.

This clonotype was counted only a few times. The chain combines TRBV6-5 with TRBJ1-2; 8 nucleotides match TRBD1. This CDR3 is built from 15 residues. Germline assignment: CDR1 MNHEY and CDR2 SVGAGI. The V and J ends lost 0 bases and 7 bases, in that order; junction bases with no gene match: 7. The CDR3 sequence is CASSYSTDRVGGYTF. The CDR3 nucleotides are TGTGCCAGCAGTTACTCGACGGACAGGGTTGGTGGCTACACCTTC.

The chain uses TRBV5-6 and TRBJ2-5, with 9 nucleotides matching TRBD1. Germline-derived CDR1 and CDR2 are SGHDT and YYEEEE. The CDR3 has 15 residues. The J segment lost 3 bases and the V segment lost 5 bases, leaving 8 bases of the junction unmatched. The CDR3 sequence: CASRETGGNEETQYF. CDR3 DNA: TGTGCCAGCAGAGAGACAGGGGGAAACGAAGAGACCCAGTACTTC.

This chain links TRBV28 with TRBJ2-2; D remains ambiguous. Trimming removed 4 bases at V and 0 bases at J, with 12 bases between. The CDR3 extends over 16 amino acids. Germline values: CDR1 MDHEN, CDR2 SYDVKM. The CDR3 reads CASSSPRHTNTGELFF. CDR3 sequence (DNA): TGTGCCAGCAGTTCCCCCCGGCACACGAACACCGGGGAGCTGTTTTTT.

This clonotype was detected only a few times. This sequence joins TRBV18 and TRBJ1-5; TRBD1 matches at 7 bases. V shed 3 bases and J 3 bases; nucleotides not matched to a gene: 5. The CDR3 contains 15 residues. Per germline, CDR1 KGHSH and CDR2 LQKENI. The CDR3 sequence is CASSPLGTVNQPQHF. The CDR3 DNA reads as TGTGCCAGCTCACCTTTGGGGACAGTCAATCAGCCCCAGCATTTT.

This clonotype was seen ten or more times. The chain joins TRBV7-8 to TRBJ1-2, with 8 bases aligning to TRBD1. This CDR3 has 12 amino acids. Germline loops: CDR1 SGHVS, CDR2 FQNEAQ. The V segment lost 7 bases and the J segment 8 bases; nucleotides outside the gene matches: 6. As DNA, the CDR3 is TGTGCCAGCACCACGGACAGGGACGGCTACACCTTC. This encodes CASTTDRDGYTF.

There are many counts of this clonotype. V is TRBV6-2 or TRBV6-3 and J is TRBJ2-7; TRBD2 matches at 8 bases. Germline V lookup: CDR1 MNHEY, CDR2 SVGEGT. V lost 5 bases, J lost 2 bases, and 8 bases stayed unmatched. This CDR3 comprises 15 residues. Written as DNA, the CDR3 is TGTGCCAGCAGTACTGAGACAGCGGGGGCCTACGAGCAGTACGTC. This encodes CASSTETAGAYEQYV.

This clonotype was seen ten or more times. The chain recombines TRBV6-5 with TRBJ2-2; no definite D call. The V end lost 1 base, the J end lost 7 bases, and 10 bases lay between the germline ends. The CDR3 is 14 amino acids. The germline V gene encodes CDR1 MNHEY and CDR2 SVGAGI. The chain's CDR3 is CASSYWRERGELFF. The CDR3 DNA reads TGTGCCAGCAGTTACTGGCGCGAACGCGGGGAGCTGTTTTTT.

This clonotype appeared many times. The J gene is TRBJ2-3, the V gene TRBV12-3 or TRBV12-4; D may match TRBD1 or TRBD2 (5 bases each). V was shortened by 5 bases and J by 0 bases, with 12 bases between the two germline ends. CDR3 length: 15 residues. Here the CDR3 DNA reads TGTGCCAGCAGTCCAACAGGCGGGAGCACAGATACGCAGTATTTT. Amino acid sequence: CASSPTGGSTDTQYF.

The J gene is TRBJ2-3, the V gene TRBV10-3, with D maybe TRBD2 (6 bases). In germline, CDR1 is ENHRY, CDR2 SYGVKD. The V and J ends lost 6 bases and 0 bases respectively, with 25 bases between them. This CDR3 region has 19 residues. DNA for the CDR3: TGTGCCATCAGGCCGGCCCGAACCGTCCTAGCGACTAGCACAGATACGCAGTATTTT. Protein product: CAIRPARTVLATSTDTQYF.

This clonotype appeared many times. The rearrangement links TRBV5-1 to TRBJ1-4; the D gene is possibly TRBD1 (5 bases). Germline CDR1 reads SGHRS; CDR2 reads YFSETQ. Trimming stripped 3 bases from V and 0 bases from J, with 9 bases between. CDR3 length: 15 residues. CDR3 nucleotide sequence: TGCGCCAGCAGCTGGCAGGGATCAACTAATGAAAAACTGTTTTTT. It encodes CASSWQGSTNEKLFF.

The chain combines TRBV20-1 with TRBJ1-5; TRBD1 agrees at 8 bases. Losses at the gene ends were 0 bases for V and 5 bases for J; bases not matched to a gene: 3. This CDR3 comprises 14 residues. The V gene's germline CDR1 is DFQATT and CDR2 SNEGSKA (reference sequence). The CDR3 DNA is TGCAGTGCTAGAGACAGGGGGCTTGATCAGCCCCAGCATTTT. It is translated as CSARDRGLDQPQHF.